This TCR beta chain was recovered during a study of molecular identifiers for immune sequencing clone quantification. From germline, CDR1 is MNHEY and CDR2 SMNVEV (reference sequence). The length of the CDR3 is 16 residues. With 6 bases clipped from V and 0 bases from J, the junction kept 7 bases outside the gene matches. A remark on this clonotype: The antigen remains undetermined.

Isolation of naive CD8 T cells was achieved by sorting on a CD8+CD4-CCR7+CD45RA+ phenotype. General study findings and limits: Underestimated sizes of highly expanded clones could result from identical TCR molecules that share a barcode.

TCRdb analysed the PCR reads with MiXCR anew, one entry per CDR3 protein. The repertoire consists of about 500,000 distinct CDR3 sequences, with around 23% occurring once and the leading ten covering around 0.78%. This clonotype was obtained from a human donor in good health. Some libraries in this study had Jurkat cell RNA spiked in. The rearrangement uses TRBV27 and TRBJ2-4; 8 bases are a match to TRBD2. The material sequenced was naive CD8+ T cells from blood, with Jurkat cell RNA spiked in. As to subset: FACS-sorted CD8+CD4-CCR7+CD45RA+ naive T cells. The CDR3 spells CASRTLAEEAKNIQYF. The DNA for the CDR3 is TGTGCCAGCAGAACACTAGCGGAAGAAGCCAAAAACATTCAGTACTTC.